This T cell receptor beta chain is from a study of blood T cell repertoires in COVID-19. With 10 bases clipped from V and 9 bases from J, the junction kept 14 bases outside the gene matches. Germline values: CDR1 MDHEN, CDR2 SYDVKM. This CDR3 spans 14 amino acids. Assay used: immunoSEQ multiplex PCR; TCRdb lists only in-frame clones, some missing. The sample yields some 400,000 clones, more than 75% seen once. Enrolled during active infection, Seattle patients were then followed longitudinally. The material sequenced was peripheral blood. The receptor was derived from a woman in her thirties with COVID-19, enrolled during active disease. The rearrangement links TRBV28 to TRBJ2-1; 8 bases line up with TRBD1. The CDR3 sequence is CATELTGVGSEQFF. CDR3 DNA: TGTGCCACCGAATTGACAGGGGTAGGGAGTGAGCAGTTCTTC.